Listed here are 10 T cell receptor beta chains from one sample, sequenced in a study of OX40 agonist ivuxolimab in advanced cancers. Sequenced by immunoSEQ multiplex PCR; TCRdb stores in-frame clones only, minus some. The sample lists tens of thousands of clones, over 85% occurring once. The sample consisted of CD4+ or CD8+ T cells sorted from blood, taken in a trial of the OX40 agonist ivuxolimab. These receptors were obtained from an adult with an advanced solid tumor such as melanoma, head and neck, liver or kidney cancer.

The chain links TRBV19 to TRBJ2-7; 8 nucleotides align to TRBD2. The length of the CDR3 is 15 residues. With V trimmed by 5 bases and J by 3 bases, 9 bases remained unmatched. Germline V gives CDR1 LNHDA, CDR2 SQIVND (reference sequence). The CDR3 protein is CASSARGSGIYEQYF. DNA of the CDR3: TGTGCCAGTAGTGCTCGGGGTAGCGGGATCTACGAGCAGTACTTC. Variable domain in full (rest from reference TRBV19 and TRBJ2-7): DGGITQSPKYLFRKEGQNVTLSCEQNLNHDAMYWYRQDPGQGLRLIYYSQIVNDFQKGDIAEGYSVSREKKESFPLTVTSAQKNPTAFYLCASSARGSGIYEQYFGPGTRLTVT.

The chain combines TRBV18 with TRBJ1-6; 7 bases are shared with TRBD1. V shed 2 bases, J shed 5 bases, and the junction held 12 bases outside the gene matches. The CDR3 length is 18 residues. The germline V gene encodes CDR1 KGHSH and CDR2 LQKENI. The CDR3 protein is CASSPFRRQGVDNSPLHF. The CDR3 nucleotides are TGTGCCAGCTCACCATTCCGGCGACAGGGCGTAGATAATTCACCCCTCCACTTT.

This chain joins TRBV30 and TRBJ1-2; D ambiguous. The germline gives CDR1 GTSNPN, CDR2 SVGIG (reference sequence). CDR3 length: 12 residues. V was trimmed by 0 bases and J by 1 base, leaving 3 bases between them. CDR3 DNA sequence: TGTGCCTGGAGTGTAGATAACTATGGCTACACCTTC. Amino acids: CAWSVDNYGYTF.

J is TRBJ1-3 and V is TRBV5-1; 9 nucleotides agree with TRBD1. The junction had 2 bases not matched to a gene; V was cut back by 1 base and J by 0 bases. The length of the CDR3 is 16 residues. The germline gives CDR1 SGHRS, CDR2 YFSETQ. Here the CDR3 reads CASSLTGGSSGNTIYF. The CDR3 DNA sequence: TGCGCCAGCAGCTTGACAGGGGGCTCCTCTGGAAACACCATATATTTT.

J is TRBJ2-7 and V is TRBV9; TRBD2 aligns across 10 bases. The germline V gene encodes CDR1 SGDLS and CDR2 YYNGEE. The V gene end was trimmed by 3 bases and the J gene end by 4 bases; junction bases not matched to a gene: 4. The length of the CDR3 is 14 residues. The CDR3 bases are TGTGCCAGCAGCGCCGGACTAGCGGCGTACGAGCAGTACTTC. Translated, it gives CASSAGLAAYEQYF.

This clone was detected only once. The chain has TRBV6-6 and TRBJ1-1; D call uncertain. Trimming removed 0 bases from V and 1 base from J, with 9 bases in between. The CDR3 has 15 residues. Germline V gene data show CDR1 as MNHNY and CDR2 as SVGAGI (reference sequence). The CDR3 DNA sequence: TGTGCCAGCAGTTACTCGAGTTCGAAGAACACTGAAGCTTTCTTT. Translating gives CASSYSSSKNTEAFF.

The chain employs TRBV7-8 and TRBJ1-4; D not certain. V lost 2 bases to trimming and J lost 4 bases, with 11 bases between them. The CDR3 extends over 15 amino acids. Germline loops: CDR1 SGHVS, CDR2 FQNEAQ. The DNA for the CDR3 is TGTGCCAGCAGCTTACAGAGCAGAATTAATGAAAAACTGTTTTTT. This translates into CASSLQSRINEKLFF.

This clone was seen a handful of times. The sample carries other DNA sequences with the same CDR3. J is TRBJ2-3 and V is TRBV7-9; 10 bases map to TRBD2. Germline V gene sequence: CDR1 SEHNR, CDR2 FQNEAQ (reference sequence). The V segment lost 4 bases and the J segment 11 bases; nucleotides outside the gene matches: 3. The CDR3 spans 12 residues. The CDR3 bases are TGTGCCAGCAGCTCATTAGCGGGGGGGCAGTATTTT. Protein sequence: CASSSLAGGQYF. The full variable domain, its missing parts supplied by reference TRBV7-9 and TRBJ2-3, is DTGVSQNPRHKITKRGQNVTFRCDPISEHNRLYWYRQTLGQGPEFLTYFQNEAQLEKSRLLSDRFSAERPKGSFSTLEIQRTEQGDSAMYLCASSSLAGGQYFGPGTRLTVL.

CDR3 sequence reads: CASSATGNYGYTF. CDR3 coding DNA: TGTGCCAGCAGCGCGACAGGGAACTATGGCTACACCTTC. The gene calls are TRBV9 and TRBJ1-2, with TRBD1 identical over 7 bases. This CDR3 contains 13 residues. The V gene's germline CDR1 is SGDLS and CDR2 YYNGEE. V was clipped by 3 bases and J by 2 bases; unmatched bases: 1.

The chain is built from TRBV9 and TRBJ2-5; TRBD1 matches 10 bases. In germline, CDR1 is SGDLS, CDR2 YYNGEE. The CDR3 covers 15 residues. Germline trimming cut 2 bases from V and 7 bases from J; bases unmatched to any gene: 8. The CDR3 DNA sequence: TGTGCCAGCAGCGTCTCGACAGGGGGCGAGGTGACCCAGTACTTC. Protein product: CASSVSTGGEVTQYF.